This T cell receptor beta chain was profiled in a study of cytomegalovirus exposure and HLA in healthy donors. Overall study context: A preliminary data release comprised 80 million or so unique TCRs obtained from HLA-typed donors. Study findings and constraints: Many donors shared some public TCRs, even though most TCR sequences were rare.

Primers included in the PCR were 60 Vbeta and 13 Jbeta primers. Authors' data handling: About 12 million of some 80 million unique TCR beta chains were shared, per a later count. TCRdb's table, derived via immunoSEQ multiplex PCR, lists solely in-frame clones and lacks some. V and J calls and clone size are given by that table; D and trimming were obtained from the DNA. The table records over 200,000 clones, 75% to 90% of them present only once. In the case of this clone: Its antigen is not known.

Germline loops: CDR1 SGHRS, CDR2 YFSETQ. The CDR3 has 15 residues. With V trimmed by 4 bases and J by 2 bases, 8 bases remained unmatched. What was sequenced was PBMCs. V gene TRBV5-1 combines with J gene TRBJ1-2, with 7 bases identical to TRBD1. The TCR sequence derives from a woman between 18 and 30 years old in good health and CMV-seronegative. CDR3 protein: CASSPRGGLNYGYTF. CDR3 bases: TGCGCCAGCAGCCCAAGAGGGGGCTTGAACTATGGCTACACCTTC.